A single sample gave rise to the 7 T cell receptor beta chains below, sequenced in a study of blood T cell repertoires in COVID-19. Sequencing used immunoSEQ multiplex PCR; TCRdb keeps in-frame clones, though not all of them. The repertoire holds some 260,000 clones, about 86% seen once, with over 1.3% in the top ten. Material for sequencing was peripheral blood. These receptors were obtained from a man aged 80 or over with acute or convalescent COVID-19.

The V gene is TRBV19, the J gene TRBJ1-1; 7 bases agree with TRBD1. J was trimmed by 0 bases and V by 3 bases; bases with no gene match: 10. Germline CDR1 reads LNHDA; CDR2 reads SQIVND (reference sequence). This CDR3 has 17 amino acids. Written as DNA, the CDR3 is TGTGCCAGTAGTATTATTCCGGGACAGCGCATGAACACTGAAGCTTTCTTT. Protein product: CASSIIPGQRMNTEAFF.

V usage is TRBV5-1 and J usage is TRBJ2-1; the D gene is possibly TRBD2 (6 bases). Trimming left V 0 bases short and J 3 bases short, with 16 bases between. The germline gives CDR1 SGHRS, CDR2 YFSETQ. The CDR3 loop spans 17 amino acids. The CDR3 region has the DNA TGCGCCAGCAGCTTGGTCGGGGCGGGCGGGATCTACAATGAGCAGTTCTTC. Translation: CASSLVGAGGIYNEQFF.

The chain joins TRBV19 to TRBJ1-1; D gene unclear. The V and J ends lost 0 bases and 5 bases respectively, with 13 bases between them. Germline V gene data show CDR1 as LNHDA and CDR2 as SQIVND (reference sequence). The CDR3 loop spans 15 amino acids. The chain's CDR3 is CASSIEGIAATEAFF. The CDR3 DNA sequence: TGTGCCAGTAGTATAGAAGGAATTGCGGCTACTGAAGCTTTCTTT.

The chain employs TRBV7-3 and TRBJ2-1, with D possibly TRBD1 on 5 matching bases. The CDR3 extends over 15 amino acids. V was trimmed by 4 bases and J by 6 bases, leaving 16 bases between them. Germline V gene lookup returns CDR1 SGHTA and CDR2 FQGTGA. CDR3 in DNA: TGTGCCAGCAGCTCGCAGGGCACCTCACTCAATGAGCAGTTCTTC. It codes for CASSSQGTSLNEQFF.

The chain recombines TRBV18 with TRBJ1-6, with 7 bases lining up with TRBD1. Germline V CDR1 and CDR2: KGHSH, LQKENI. Trimming took 1 base from V and 7 from J; bases not matched to a gene: 10. The CDR3 covers 17 residues. The CDR3 protein is CASSPLSDRAGNSPLHF. CDR3 sequence (DNA): TGTGCCAGCTCACCACTTTCTGACAGGGCTGGGAATTCACCCCTCCACTTT. The variable domain in full, with the rest retrieved from reference TRBV18 and TRBJ1-6, is NAGVMQNPRHLVRRRGQEARLRCSPMKGHSHVYWYRQLPEEGLKFMVYLQKENIIDESGMPKERFSAEFPKEGPSILRIQQVVRGDSAAYFCASSPLSDRAGNSPLHFGNGTRLTVT.

This clone is a singleton in its sample. The V call is TRBV18, the J call TRBJ2-3, with D perhaps matching TRBD1 (5 bases). Germline V gives CDR1 KGHSH, CDR2 LQKENI. This CDR3 has 15 amino acids. V lost 3 bases and J 1 base, leaving 11 bases between the germline ends. CDR3 in amino acids: CASSPAGSGTDTQYF. CDR3 sequence (DNA): TGTGCCAGCTCACCCGCAGGGTCCGGCACAGATACGCAGTATTTT. Full variable domain (outside the CDR3, taken from reference TRBV18 and TRBJ2-3): NAGVMQNPRHLVRRRGQEARLRCSPMKGHSHVYWYRQLPEEGLKFMVYLQKENIIDESGMPKERFSAEFPKEGPSILRIQQVVRGDSAAYFCASSPAGSGTDTQYFGPGTRLTVL.

The V and J genes are TRBV7-2 and TRBJ1-4, with TRBD1 matching over 7 bases. V shed 2 bases, J shed 5 bases, and the junction held 2 bases outside the gene matches. The CDR3 has 14 amino acids. Germline CDR1 reads SGHTA; CDR2 reads FQGNSA. The CDR3 nucleotides are TGTGCCAGCAGCTTACCGGGACAGAATGAAAAACTGTTTTTT. Translating gives CASSLPGQNEKLFF. The full variable domain, rest sourced from reference TRBV7-2 and TRBJ1-4, is GAGVSQSPSNKVTEKGKDVELRCDPISGHTALYWYRQSLGQGLEFLIYFQGNSAPDKSGLPSDRFSAERTGGSVSTLTIQRTQQEDSAVYLCASSLPGQNEKLFFGSGTQLSVL.